The clone carrying this TCR beta chain was counted only a few times. No antigen is known for it. TCR alpha and TCR beta cDNA libraries carrying sample barcodes and UMIs were produced by 5'RACE using constant-segment primers. From the 5' RACE reads, TCRdb called clonotypes with MiXCR, one entry per CDR3 protein. The sample has hundreds of thousands of distinct CDR3 sequences, roughly 21% seen once. V was clipped by 2 bases and J by 3 bases; unmatched bases: 10. The CDR3 length is 17 residues. The germline gives CDR1 SGHRS, CDR2 YFSETQ. This sample stems from a study of T-cell memory formation after mild COVID-19. Study findings and constraints: The CD4+ clones that contracted clustered mainly within CM and EM, and the CD8+ clones concentrated in EMRA. Day 15 to 85 contractors were CD4/CD8 balanced; later expanders leaned CD4+. Prior to infection, memory already included some responding clones, suggesting cross-reactive memory joined.

The TCR was taken from an adult woman who had mild COVID-19 (a few samples of this study predate the infection). Cell type and time point are not known. V usage is TRBV5-1 and J usage is TRBJ2-7; 11 nucleotides match TRBD1. The sequencing sample was made of PBMCs or a T cell subset sorted from them (not recorded which). The CDR3 DNA is TGCGCCAGCAGCTTAGATCAAACCGGGACAGGGGGCTACGAGCAGTACTTC. Encoded protein: CASSLDQTGTGGYEQYF.